Listed below are T cell receptor beta chains from one sample, sequenced in a study of T cell responses to AZD1222 COVID-19 vaccine. Clones were sequenced by immunoSEQ multiplex PCR, and TCRdb holds only the in-frame ones, with some missing. The repertoire holds 140,000 or so clones, with approximately 90% as singletons. The sample consisted of peripheral blood, taken on day 0 of AZD1222 vaccination. The receptors were sampled from an adult in good health. CDR3s leave out the opening cysteine and the closing phenylalanine or tryptophan. Each record gives: D gene, V gene, clone size, CDR3 protein. The D gene is left open where the match is weak. Rows may omit the clone size; those that give it use once, few, many or a size class.

D gene: NA; V gene: TRBV2; clone size: NA; CDR3 protein: ASSLMNRNEKLF
D gene: NA; V gene: TRBV6-4; clone size: NA; CDR3 protein: ARSSGLSWATGELF
D gene: NA; V gene: TRBV15; clone size: NA; CDR3 protein: ATSRDRHVQETQY
D gene: NA; V gene: TRBV5-1; clone size: NA; CDR3 protein: ASSLRDFGNTIY
D gene: NA; V gene: TRBV5-5; clone size: NA; CDR3 protein: ASTHHRANYGYT
D gene: NA; V gene: TRBV27; clone size: NA; CDR3 protein: ASSLLNSLNTEAF
D gene: NA; V gene: TRBV30; clone size: once; CDR3 protein: AWSWTENQPQH
D gene: NA; V gene: TRBV15; clone size: NA; CDR3 protein: ATSRTFGDTIY
D gene: TRBD1; V gene: TRBV5-1; clone size: NA; CDR3 protein: ASSQQGANSPLH
D gene: TRBD2; V gene: TRBV18; clone size: NA; CDR3 protein: ASSLGRITDTQY
D gene: TRBD1; V gene: TRBV5-8; clone size: NA; CDR3 protein: ASSQGQGNNSPLH
D gene: NA; V gene: TRBV29-1; clone size: NA; CDR3 protein: SVESSITYEQY
D gene: NA; V gene: TRBV29-1; clone size: NA; CDR3 protein: SVATDQPYEQY
D gene: TRBD2; V gene: TRBV3-1/TRBV3-2; clone size: NA; CDR3 protein: ASSPLLAGLGIGELF
D gene: NA; V gene: TRBV14; clone size: NA; CDR3 protein: ASSGGGTEAF